The present T cell receptor (beta chain) was sequenced within a study of blood T cell repertoires in COVID-19. Germline trimming cut 6 bases from V and 0 bases from J; bases unmatched to any gene: 8. The CDR3 extends over 15 amino acids. Germline assignment: CDR1 MDHEN and CDR2 SYDVKM. Original handling: Cell counts per sample came from amplifying reference gene primers. The assay was immunoSEQ multiplex PCR, and TCRdb's table has in-frame clones only and misses some. V and J calls and clone size follow that table, whereas D and trimming were derived from the DNA. This table holds approximately 500,000 clones, 80% to 90% found once.

J is TRBJ2-7 and V is TRBV28; 7 nucleotides align to TRBD1. The sample was peripheral blood. The source of this sequence is a human donor in a cohort sampled during active COVID-19. CDR3 residues: CASSLNRGFSYEQYF. The CDR3 DNA reads TGTGCCAGCAGCCTAAACAGGGGTTTCTCCTACGAGCAGTACTTC.